This paragraph reports one T cell receptor (beta chain). Its antigen is unidentified. This entry belongs to a study of monozygotic twins with inflammatory bowel disease. Overall study findings and caveats: TCRbeta diversity (inverse Simpson) was lower in IBD patients than in healthy co-twins.

Germline CDR1 SGHRS, CDR2 YFSETQ. The CDR3 has 15 amino acids. Template-switch reactions added UMIs with a 6-nucleotide sample barcode. Nested amplification of TCRalpha and TCRbeta cDNA involved two PCRs of roughly 17 and 9 cycles. TCRdb processed the 5' RACE reads again and assigns one entry to each CDR3 protein, with no DNA. Reported are approximately 300,000 distinct CDR3 sequences; the ten largest clones contain 5.6%. The rearrangement links TRBV5-1 to TRBJ2-6; without DNA, the TCRdb call of TRBD2 cannot be checked. The clonotype was recovered from a human donor with ulcerative colitis or Crohn's disease, or a healthy co-twin of an affected twin (not recorded which). The material sequenced was blood. CDR3 in amino acids: CASSGLATGANVLTF. Filled out from reference TRBV5-1 and TRBJ2-6, the complete variable domain reads KAGVTQTPRYLIKTRGQQVTLSCSPISGHRSVSWYQQTPGQGLQFLFEYFSETQRNKGNFPGRFSGRQFSNSRSEMNVSTLELGDSALYLCASSGLATGANVLTFGAGSRLTVL.